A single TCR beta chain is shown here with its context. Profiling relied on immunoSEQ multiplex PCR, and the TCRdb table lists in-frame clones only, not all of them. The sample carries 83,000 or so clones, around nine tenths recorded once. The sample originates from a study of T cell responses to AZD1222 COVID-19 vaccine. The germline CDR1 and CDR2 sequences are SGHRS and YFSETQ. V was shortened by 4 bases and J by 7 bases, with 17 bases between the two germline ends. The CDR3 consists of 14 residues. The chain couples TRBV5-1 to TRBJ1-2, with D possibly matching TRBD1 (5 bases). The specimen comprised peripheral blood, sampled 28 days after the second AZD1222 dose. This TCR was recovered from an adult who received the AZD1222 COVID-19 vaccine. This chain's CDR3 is CASSHGTPQRGYTF. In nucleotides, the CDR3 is TGCGCCAGCAGCCACGGGACCCCCCAGCGTGGCTACACCTTC.